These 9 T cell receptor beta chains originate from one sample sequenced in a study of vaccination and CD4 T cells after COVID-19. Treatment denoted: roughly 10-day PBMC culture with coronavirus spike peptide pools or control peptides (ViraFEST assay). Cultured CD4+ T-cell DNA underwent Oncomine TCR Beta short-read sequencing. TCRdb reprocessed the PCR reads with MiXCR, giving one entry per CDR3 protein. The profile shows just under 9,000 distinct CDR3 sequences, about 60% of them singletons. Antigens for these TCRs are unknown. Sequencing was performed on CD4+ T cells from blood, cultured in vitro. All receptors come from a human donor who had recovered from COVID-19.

Here the CDR3 reads CASSPTQNTEAFF. The DNA for the CDR3 is TGTGCCAGCAGCCCCACACAGAACACTGAAGCTTTCTTT. This rearrangement joins TRBV11-2 to TRBJ1-1; D is undetermined. There are 13 residues in the CDR3. V was clipped by 5 bases and J by 1 base, with 8 bases between them. The germline CDR1 and CDR2 sequences are SGHAT and FQNNGV.

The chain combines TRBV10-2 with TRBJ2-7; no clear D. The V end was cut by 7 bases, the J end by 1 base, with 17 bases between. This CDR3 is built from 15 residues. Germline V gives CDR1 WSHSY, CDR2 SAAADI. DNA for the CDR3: TGCGCCAGCACTGGATCGGCCCTTTATTCCTACGAGCAGTACTTC. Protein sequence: CASTGSALYSYEQYF.

The DNA of the CDR3 is TGTGCCAGTAGTATAGAAGCCTCTCCCCAGCATTTT. Encoded protein: CASSIEASPQHF. The chain recombines TRBV19 with TRBJ1-5, with D hard to call. This CDR3 comprises 12 residues. In germline, CDR1 is LNHDA, CDR2 SQIVND (reference sequence). The germline V and J ends were trimmed by 0 bases and 10 bases, with 7 bases remaining between them.

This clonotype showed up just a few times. This chain's CDR3 is CASSEGTGSSNYGYTF. The CDR3 nucleotides read TGTGCCAGTAGTGAGGGGACAGGGAGCTCCAACTATGGCTACACCTTC. V is TRBV19 and J is TRBJ1-2, with 9 bases fitting TRBD1. Germline assignment: CDR1 LNHDA and CDR2 SQIVND (reference sequence). This CDR3 has 16 residues. With 5 bases clipped from V and 2 bases from J, the junction kept 9 bases outside the gene matches.

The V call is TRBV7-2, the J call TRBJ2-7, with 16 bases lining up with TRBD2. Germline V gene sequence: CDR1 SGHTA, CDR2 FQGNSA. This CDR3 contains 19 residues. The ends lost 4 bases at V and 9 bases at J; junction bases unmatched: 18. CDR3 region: CASSSPGTSGGAPGVVQYF. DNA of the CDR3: TGTGCCAGCAGCTCGCCCGGGACTAGCGGGGGGGCCCCTGGTGTGGTGCAGTACTTC.

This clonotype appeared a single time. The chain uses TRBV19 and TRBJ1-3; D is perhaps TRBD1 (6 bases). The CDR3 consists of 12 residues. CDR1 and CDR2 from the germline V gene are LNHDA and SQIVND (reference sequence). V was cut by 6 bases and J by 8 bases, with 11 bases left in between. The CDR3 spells CASRGAWDTIYF. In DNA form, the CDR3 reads TGTGCCAGTAGGGGGGCATGGGACACCATATATTTT. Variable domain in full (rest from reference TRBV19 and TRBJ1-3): DGGITQSPKYLFRKEGQNVTLSCEQNLNHDAMYWYRQDPGQGLRLIYYSQIVNDFQKGDIAEGYSVSREKKESFPLTVTSAQKNPTAFYLCASRGAWDTIYFGEGSWLTVV.

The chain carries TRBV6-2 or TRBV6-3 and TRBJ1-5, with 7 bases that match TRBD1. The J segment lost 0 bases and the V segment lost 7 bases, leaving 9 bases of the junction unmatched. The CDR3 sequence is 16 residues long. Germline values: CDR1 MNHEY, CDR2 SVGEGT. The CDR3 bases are TGTGCCAGCAAGGGACAGTGGGATTATAGCAATCAGCCCCAGCATTTT. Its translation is CASKGQWDYSNQPQHF.

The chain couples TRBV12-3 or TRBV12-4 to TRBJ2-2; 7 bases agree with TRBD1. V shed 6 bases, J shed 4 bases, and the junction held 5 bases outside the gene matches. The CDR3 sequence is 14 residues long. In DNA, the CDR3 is TGTGCCAGCAGCCGGACAGGCGGCACCGGGGAGCTGTTTTTT. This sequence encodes CASSRTGGTGELFF.

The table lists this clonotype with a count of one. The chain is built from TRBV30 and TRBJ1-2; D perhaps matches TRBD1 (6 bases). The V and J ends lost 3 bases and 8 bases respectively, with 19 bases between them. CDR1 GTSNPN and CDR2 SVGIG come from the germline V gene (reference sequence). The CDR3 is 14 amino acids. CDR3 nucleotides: TGTGCCTGGAGCCACGGACGGGGGGCGGGAGGCTACACCTTC. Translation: CAWSHGRGAGGYTF.